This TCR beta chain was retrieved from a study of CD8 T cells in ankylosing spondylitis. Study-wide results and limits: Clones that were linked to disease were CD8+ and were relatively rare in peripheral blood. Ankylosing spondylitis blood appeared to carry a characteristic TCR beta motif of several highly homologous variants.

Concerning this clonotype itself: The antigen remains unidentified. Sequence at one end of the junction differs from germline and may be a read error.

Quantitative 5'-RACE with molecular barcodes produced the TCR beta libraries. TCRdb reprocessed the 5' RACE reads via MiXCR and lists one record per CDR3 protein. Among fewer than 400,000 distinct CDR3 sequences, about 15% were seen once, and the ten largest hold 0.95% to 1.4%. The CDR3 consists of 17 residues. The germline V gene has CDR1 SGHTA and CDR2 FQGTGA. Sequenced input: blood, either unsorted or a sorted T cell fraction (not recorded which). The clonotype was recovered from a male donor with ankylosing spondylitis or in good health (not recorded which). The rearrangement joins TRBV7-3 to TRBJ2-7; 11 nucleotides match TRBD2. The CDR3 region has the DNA TGTGCCTGCAGCTTAAACCGGCACGGGACTAGCGGTGCCGAAGAGTACTTC. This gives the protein CACSLNRHGTSGAEEYF.